This TCR beta chain emerged from a study of T cells in localized non-small cell lung cancer. Study observations and caveats: It was uninvolved adjacent lung that showed the highest T cell clonality, exceeding tumor.

V lost 7 bases to trimming and J lost 9 bases; unmatched junction nucleotides: 13. Germline CDR1 is SNHLY and CDR2 is FYNNEI. The CDR3 totals 14 residues. Remarks on this clone: Its specificity is not known.

Sequenced by immunoSEQ multiplex PCR; TCRdb stores in-frame clones only, minus some. Here the sample spans tens of thousands of clones, about four fifths being singletons. The sequencing here drew on peripheral blood, taken before any cancer treatment. The chain couples TRBV2 to TRBJ1-2, with 8 nucleotides matching TRBD1. This receptor was taken from a male donor older than 55 with stage II squamous cell lung carcinoma. The CDR3 region is CASIVATGEASYTF. The CDR3 nucleotides are TGTGCCAGCATCGTGGCGACAGGGGAGGCGAGCTACACCTTC.